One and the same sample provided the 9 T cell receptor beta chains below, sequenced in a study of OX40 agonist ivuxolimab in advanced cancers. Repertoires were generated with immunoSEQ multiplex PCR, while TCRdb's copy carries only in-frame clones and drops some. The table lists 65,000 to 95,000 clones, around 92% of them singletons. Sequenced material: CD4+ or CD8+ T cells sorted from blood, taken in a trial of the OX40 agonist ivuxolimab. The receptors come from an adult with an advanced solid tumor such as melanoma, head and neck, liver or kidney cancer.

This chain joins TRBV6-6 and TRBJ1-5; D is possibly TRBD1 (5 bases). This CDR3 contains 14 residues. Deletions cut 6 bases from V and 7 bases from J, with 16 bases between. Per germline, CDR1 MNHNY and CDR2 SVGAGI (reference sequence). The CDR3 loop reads CASRQTGSQQPQHF. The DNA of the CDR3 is TGTGCCAGCAGACAAACAGGTTCCCAACAGCCCCAGCATTTT.

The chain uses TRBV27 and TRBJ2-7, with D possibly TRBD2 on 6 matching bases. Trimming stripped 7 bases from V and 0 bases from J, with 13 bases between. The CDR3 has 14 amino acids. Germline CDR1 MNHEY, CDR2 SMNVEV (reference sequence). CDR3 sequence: CASTRAGLSYEQYF. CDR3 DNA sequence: TGTGCCAGCACCCGGGCGGGACTCTCCTACGAGCAGTACTTC.

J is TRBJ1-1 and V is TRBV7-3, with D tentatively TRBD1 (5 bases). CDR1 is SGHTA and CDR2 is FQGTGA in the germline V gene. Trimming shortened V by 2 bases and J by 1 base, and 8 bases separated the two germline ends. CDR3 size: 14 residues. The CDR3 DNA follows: TGTGCCAGCAGCTTAGGGACCGCGAACACTGAAGCTTTCTTT. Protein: CASSLGTANTEAFF.

This CDR3 is CASSLERVEQFF. CDR3 sequence (DNA): TGCGCCAGCAGCTTGGAGCGGGTTGAGCAGTTCTTC. V usage is TRBV5-1 and J usage is TRBJ2-1, with a possible D match to TRBD2 (6 bases). This CDR3 region has 12 residues. From germline, CDR1 is SGHRS and CDR2 YFSETQ. The germline V and J ends were trimmed by 0 bases and 9 bases, with 7 bases remaining between them.

CDR3 sequence: CATSKRSTNYGYTF. Written as DNA, the CDR3 is TGTGCCACCAGCAAAAGAAGTACTAACTATGGCTACACCTTC. This chain links TRBV15 with TRBJ1-2, with D uncertain. The CDR3 is 14 residues long. V lost 4 bases and J 0 bases, leaving 9 bases between the germline ends. Germline values: CDR1 LNHNV, CDR2 YYDKDF (reference sequence).

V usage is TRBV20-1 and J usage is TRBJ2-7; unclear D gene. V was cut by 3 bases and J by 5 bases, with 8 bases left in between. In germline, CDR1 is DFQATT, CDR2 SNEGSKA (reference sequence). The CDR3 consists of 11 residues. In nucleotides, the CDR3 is TGCAGTGCTAGCCTTATTCACGAGCAGTACTTC. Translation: CSASLIHEQYF.

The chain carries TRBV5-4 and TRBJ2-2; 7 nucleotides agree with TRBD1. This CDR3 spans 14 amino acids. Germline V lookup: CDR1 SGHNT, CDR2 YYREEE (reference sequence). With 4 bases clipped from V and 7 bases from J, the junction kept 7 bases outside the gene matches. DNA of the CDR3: TGTGCCAGCAGCCCCGGGACAGCTTTCGGGGAGCTGTTTTTT. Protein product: CASSPGTAFGELFF.

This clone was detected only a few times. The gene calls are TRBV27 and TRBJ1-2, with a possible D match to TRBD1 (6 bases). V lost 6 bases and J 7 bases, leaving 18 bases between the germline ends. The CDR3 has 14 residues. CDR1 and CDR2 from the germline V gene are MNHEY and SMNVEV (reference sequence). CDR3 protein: CASRGQGKKLGYTF. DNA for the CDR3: TGTGCCAGCAGGGGTCAGGGGAAAAAACTTGGCTACACCTTC.

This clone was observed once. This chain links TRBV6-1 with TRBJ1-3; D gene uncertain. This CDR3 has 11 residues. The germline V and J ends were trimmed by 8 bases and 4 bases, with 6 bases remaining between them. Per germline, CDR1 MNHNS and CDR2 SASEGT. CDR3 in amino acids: CASGLGNTIYF. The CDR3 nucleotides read TGTGCCAGCGGACTCGGAAACACCATATATTTT.